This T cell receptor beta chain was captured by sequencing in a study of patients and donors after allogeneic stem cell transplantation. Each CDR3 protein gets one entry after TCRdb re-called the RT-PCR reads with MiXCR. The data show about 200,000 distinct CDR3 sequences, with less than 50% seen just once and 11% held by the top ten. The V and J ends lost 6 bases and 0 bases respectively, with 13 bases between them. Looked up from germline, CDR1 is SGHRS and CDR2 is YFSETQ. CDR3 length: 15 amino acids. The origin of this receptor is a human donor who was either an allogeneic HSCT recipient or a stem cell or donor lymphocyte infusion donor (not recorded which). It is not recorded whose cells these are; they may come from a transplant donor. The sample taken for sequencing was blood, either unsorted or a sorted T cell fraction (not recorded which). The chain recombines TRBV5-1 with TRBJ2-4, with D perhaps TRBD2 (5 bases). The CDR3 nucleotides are TGCGCCAGCACCCTGGGCCGGGGAGCCAAAAACATTCAGTACTTC. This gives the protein CASTLGRGAKNIQYF.